This T cell receptor beta chain was obtained from a study of shared clonotypes between healthy human individuals. The repertoire was sequenced with immunoSEQ multiplex PCR; TCRdb's copy has only in-frame clones and lacks some. The sample holds about 980,000 clones, over 75% seen once. Per germline, CDR1 WNHNN and CDR2 SYGVQD (reference sequence). The CDR3 spans 13 residues. Trimming stripped 9 bases from V and 2 bases from J, with 14 bases between. This sequence was found in a young man in good health. V gene TRBV10-1 combines with J gene TRBJ2-7; D may match TRBD1 or TRBD2 (5 bases each). Sequenced sample: memory CD4+ T cells sorted from blood. Documented subset: CD45RA-negative fraction. The CDR3: CARRRDGTYEQYF. CDR3 DNA: TGCGCCAGACGCCGGGACGGGACCTACGAGCAGTACTTC.